This is a list of T cell receptor beta chains from one sample in a study of T cells in Graves' hyperthyroidism and ophthalmopathy. Each CDR3 protein gets one entry after TCRdb re-called the multiplex PCR reads with MiXCR. In the table there are about 640,000 distinct CDR3 sequences, less than 25% of which are singletons. The sequenced sample consisted of blood. All receptors come from a man aged 25-45 years with Graves' ophthalmopathy. The CDR3 runs from the conserved cysteine through the conserved F or W.

V gene,J gene,CDR3 protein
TRBV6-1,TRBJ2-1,CASSEELAFSSYNEQFF
TRBV11-2,TRBJ1-5,CASSLGGNNQPQHF
TRBV27,TRBJ2-4,CASSWGRLAGGPLAKNIQYF
TRBV11-3,TRBJ2-2,CASSLVGAGLTGELFF
TRBV4-1,TRBJ2-7,CASSQATGTYEQYF
TRBV2,TRBJ1-1,CASSEVGFRGEAFF
TRBV12-3/TRBV12-4,TRBJ1-1,CASGPWRVGLNTEAFF
TRBV3-1,TRBJ2-1,CASSQGLPNEQFF
TRBV5-5,TRBJ2-5,CASDGSGRSAQYF
TRBV5-6,TRBJ2-3,CASSSASGRHTQYF
TRBV19,TRBJ1-1,CASSVGTGTSTEAFF
TRBV11-2,TRBJ2-7,CASSFEYGSFYEQYF
TRBV29-1,TRBJ2-1,CSVEGGPYSYNEQFF
TRBV11-2,TRBJ2-3,CASSLNRRARTDTQYF
TRBV7-9,TRBJ2-1,CASSLPGGSEQFF
TRBV10-3,TRBJ1-5,CAISDARVSNQPQHF
TRBV19,TRBJ2-6,CASSIRVSTSGANVLTF
TRBV6-1,TRBJ2-7,CASSRTLDGSSYEQYF
TRBV9,TRBJ2-2,CASSPRVLGANTGELFF
TRBV4-1,TRBJ1-6,CASSQDSGLLIVSPLHF
TRBV27,TRBJ2-3,CASTRVGGRTDTQYF
TRBV6-5,TRBJ2-3,CASSYATSGTDTQYF
TRBV28,TRBJ2-1,CASSQPLLAGPNEQFF
TRBV7-2,TRBJ2-1,CASSIRSIAGVGNEQFF
TRBV7-2,TRBJ1-6,CASSYGQYNSPLHF
TRBV28,TRBJ2-1,CASRSISGRPDYNEQFF
TRBV28,TRBJ2-7,CASSLRSGSHEQYF
TRBV6-2/TRBV6-3,NA,CASSPGLAGTYEQFF
TRBV13,TRBJ2-5,CASSMLAGEESGQETQYF
TRBV11-2,TRBJ2-2,CASSLAEGAVGELFF
TRBV5-1,TRBJ2-7,CVSSLGLAGGRYEQYF
TRBV10-3,TRBJ1-1,CVISTDKGRTEAFF
TRBV10-3,TRBJ2-7,CAIRPDRPSSYEQYF
TRBV20-1,TRBJ1-2,CSAILGTLYGYTF
TRBV20-1,TRBJ2-3,CSARDMLTSINPDTQYF
TRBV30,TRBJ1-2,CAWSVRGKSYGYTF
TRBV7-2,TRBJ2-1,CASSLGAIYYNEQFF
TRBV12-3/TRBV12-4,TRBJ1-2,CASRGLQGGLGYGYTF
TRBV11-2,TRBJ1-2,CASSRRTDSNGYTF
TRBV27,TRBJ2-7,CASSQGRPSYEQYF
TRBV7-9,TRBJ2-5,CASSLAGVVLAGETQYF
TRBV7-8,TRBJ1-1,CASSSRVGSLMNTEAFF
TRBV7-9,TRBJ2-3,CASSNGGAGDTQYF
TRBV7-9,TRBJ2-1,CASTPPEVSYNEQFF
TRBV4-1,TRBJ1-5,CASSQTPGSPQHF
TRBV28,TRBJ2-2,CASGRGERGGELFF
TRBV6-1,TRBJ2-1,CASSNDGSSYNEQFF
TRBV7-2,TRBJ2-7,CASSPNPGAGNYEQYF
TRBV11-2,TRBJ2-5,CASSEPGPRAETQYF
TRBV25-1,TRBJ1-5,CASSQTGAYQPQHF
TRBV6-1,TRBJ2-3,CASSPRGDGTDTQYF
TRBV2,TRBJ1-5,CASLSDMSNQPQHF